This T cell receptor (beta chain) was sequenced for a study of CD8 T cells in ankylosing spondylitis. General study results and limits: Within peripheral blood, clones linked to disease were CD8+ and relatively rare. In ankylosing spondylitis blood, a motif of several highly homologous TCR beta variants appeared characteristic. Matched ankylosing spondylitis synovial fluid reportedly contained a significantly enriched population of disease-linked clones. Earlier literature documents some of the motif variants in reactive arthritis synovial fluid and blood.

Generation of TCR beta libraries employed quantitative 5'-RACE incorporating molecular barcodes. TCRdb re-called the 5' RACE reads with MiXCR, one entry per CDR3 protein. The data hold some 700,000 distinct CDR3 sequences, with 15% to 20% observed a single time. Regarding this clonotype: Its matching antigen is unknown.

V gave up 7 bases and J gave up 10 bases, with 20 bases separating them. Germline V gene lookup returns CDR1 SNHLY and CDR2 FYNNEI. CDR3 length: 14 residues. Sequenced input: blood, either unsorted or a sorted T cell fraction (not recorded which). The chain joins TRBV2 to TRBJ2-1; D ambiguous. This sequence originates from a male donor with ankylosing spondylitis. In nucleotides, the CDR3 is TGTGCCAGCATCAATCCCGGTTTCAGTAGGGAGCAGTTCTTC. This codes for CASINPGFSREQFF.